What follows are 26 T cell receptor beta chains derived from one specimen sequenced in a study of CD8+ T cells in alopecia areata. Extracted RNA was reverse transcribed, and the resulting cDNA served as sequencing template. Measured with immunoSEQ multiplex PCR; TCRdb has only the in-frame clones, and not every one. The sample holds 200,000 to 250,000 clones; 56% are singletons and the top ten take 4% to 6%. Sequencing was done on a sample of CD8+ T cells sorted from blood. The receptors here all came from a human donor in good health.

The chain employs TRBV6-6 and TRBJ1-1, with D possibly matching TRBD1 (5 bases). The germline V gene has CDR1 MNHNY and CDR2 SVGAGI (reference sequence). The CDR3 contains 16 residues. With 0 bases removed from V and 1 base from J, the gap between germline ends came to 12 bases. Here the CDR3 reads CASSYSGYRTNTEAFF. The CDR3 DNA follows: TGTGCCAGCAGTTACTCGGGGTACAGGACGAACACTGAAGCTTTCTTT.

The chain couples TRBV5-4 to TRBJ2-1; 9 positions agree with TRBD2. Germline CDR1 and CDR2: SGHNT and YYREEE (reference sequence). The CDR3 length is 15 residues. After removal of 1 base from V and 7 bases from J, the junction contained 6 bases not matched to a gene. The CDR3 is CASSLKTSGGNEQFF. The CDR3 nucleotides are TGTGCCAGCAGCTTGAAGACTAGCGGCGGGAATGAGCAGTTCTTC.

V is TRBV19 and J is TRBJ2-5, with D maybe TRBD1 (6 bases). The J call may not be correct, given that the DNA end is closer to TRBJ2-7. The CDR3 is 13 amino acids. CDR1 and CDR2 (germline): LNHDA, SQIVND (reference sequence). In DNA form, the CDR3 reads TGTGCCAGTAGTACGCCCAGGGGTTACGAGCAGTACTTC. As protein: CASSTPRGYEQYF.

In the case of this clone: Other DNA sequences in the sample encode the same CDR3. The chain carries TRBV27 and TRBJ2-5; TRBD2 matches at 7 bases. The length of the CDR3 is 13 residues. Germline V CDR1 and CDR2: MNHEY, SMNVEV (reference sequence). V lost 1 base and J lost 5; bases outside the gene matches: 1. CDR3 residues: CASSLWGGETQYF. As DNA, the CDR3 is TGTGCCAGCAGTTTATGGGGAGGGGAGACCCAGTACTTC.

The chain carries TRBV6-5 and TRBJ1-5; 8 nucleotides line up with TRBD1. Trimming cost V 5 bases and J 6 bases; bases outside gene matches: 6. This CDR3 has 14 amino acids. Germline V gene sequence: CDR1 MNHEY, CDR2 SVGAGI. The CDR3 nucleotides read TGTGCCAGCAGTCCCGGACAGGGTGTTCAGCCCCAGCATTTT. It specifies CASSPGQGVQPQHF.

The V gene is TRBV27, the J gene TRBJ2-7; TRBD1 aligns across 8 bases. The germline V gene has CDR1 MNHEY and CDR2 SMNVEV (reference sequence). This CDR3 contains 14 residues. With 2 bases clipped from V and 2 bases from J, the junction kept 2 bases outside the gene matches. This CDR3 is CASSLRTGPYEQYF. The CDR3, as DNA: TGTGCCAGCAGTTTACGGACAGGGCCCTACGAGCAGTACTTC.

The CDR3 nucleotides read TGTGCCAGCAGTTACGACACAATGAACACTGAAGCTTTCTTT. It is translated as CASSYDTMNTEAFF. The chain uses TRBV6-5 and TRBJ1-1; D gene uncertain. The length of the CDR3 is 14 residues. V was shortened by 2 bases and J by 0 bases, with 7 bases between the two germline ends. Looked up from germline, CDR1 is MNHEY and CDR2 is SVGAGI.

This clone was observed once. The chain uses TRBV30 and TRBJ1-2; possibly TRBD1 for D (5 bases). V dropped 2 bases and J dropped 5 bases, with 15 bases sitting between them. The germline gives CDR1 GTSNPN, CDR2 SVGIG (reference sequence). This CDR3 is built from 14 residues. CDR3 nucleotide sequence: TGTGCCTGGAGTCTACCAAGAGGGACTTATGGCTACACCTTC. Amino acid sequence: CAWSLPRGTYGYTF.

This CDR3 is CASSQETSGGTDTQYF. The CDR3 nucleotides are TGCGCCAGCAGCCAAGAAACTAGCGGGGGCACAGATACGCAGTATTTT. The chain links TRBV4-1 to TRBJ2-3; 10 bases map to TRBD2. V shed 0 bases, J shed 1 base, and the junction held 1 base outside the gene matches. The length of the CDR3 is 16 residues. CDR1 MGHRA and CDR2 YSYEKL come from the germline V gene.

The chain recombines TRBV18 with TRBJ2-3; D gene uncertain. The V gene's germline CDR1 is KGHSH and CDR2 LQKENI. The CDR3 loop spans 11 amino acids. V was cut by 6 bases and J by 4 bases, with 5 bases left in between. CDR3 bases: TGTGCCAGCTCCCCTCCAGATACGCAGTATTTT. Translated, it gives CASSPPDTQYF.

This clone was seen more than once but under ten times. The chain carries TRBV29-1 and TRBJ2-5; maybe TRBD2 (6 bases). The V end lost 2 bases, the J end lost 7 bases, and 14 bases lay between the germline ends. CDR1 and CDR2 (germline): SQVTM, ANQGSEA. CDR3 length equals 13 residues. The CDR3 DNA sequence: TGCAGCGTTGAATTGGACGCCGGGGGGACCCAGTACTTC. Protein sequence: CSVELDAGGTQYF.

J is TRBJ2-5 and V is TRBV5-6, with 8 bases fitting TRBD2. CDR1 is SGHDT, CDR2 YYEEEE, per germline. CDR3 length: 15 amino acids. The V gene end was trimmed by 0 bases and the J gene end by 4 bases; junction bases not matched to a gene: 5. DNA for the CDR3: TGTGCCAGCAGCTTGGGACTAGCGCCGACAGAGACCCAGTACTTC. Protein sequence: CASSLGLAPTETQYF.

The table lists this clone with a few counts. The chain has TRBV5-1 and TRBJ2-1; 13 bases line up with TRBD2. Germline CDR1 and CDR2: SGHRS and YFSETQ. CDR3 length equals 17 residues. The V and J ends lost 7 bases and 9 bases, in that order; junction bases with no gene match: 16. The CDR3 is CASGRTGLAGYDGEQFF. The CDR3 nucleotides are TGCGCCAGCGGCAGAACGGGACTAGCGGGGTATGATGGTGAGCAGTTCTTC.

This chain joins TRBV4-1 and TRBJ2-1; 12 nucleotides agree with TRBD2. V was pared by 0 bases and J by 3 bases, with 3 bases of the junction left unmatched. Germline V lookup: CDR1 MGHRA, CDR2 YSYEKL. The CDR3 consists of 17 residues. This chain's CDR3 is CASSQDLAGGLYNEQFF. The CDR3 coding sequence is TGCGCCAGCAGCCAAGACCTAGCGGGGGGGCTCTACAATGAGCAGTTCTTC.

The rearrangement links TRBV5-6 to TRBJ2-1; possibly TRBD1 or TRBD2 for D (5 bases each). V dropped 0 bases and J dropped 6 bases, with 7 bases sitting between them. The CDR3 has 13 residues. The germline V gene has CDR1 SGHDT and CDR2 YYEEEE. The CDR3 is CASSLVGGNEQFF. DNA of the CDR3: TGTGCCAGCAGCTTGGTTGGGGGCAATGAGCAGTTCTTC.

The chain combines TRBV7-2 with TRBJ2-1; no reliable D call. V was pared by 0 bases and J by 10 bases, with 7 bases between. Germline V gives CDR1 SGHTA, CDR2 FQGNSA. This CDR3 has 12 residues. CDR3 residues: CASSLATEEQFF. The CDR3 bases are TGTGCCAGCAGCTTAGCGACGGAAGAGCAGTTCTTC.

This sequence joins TRBV4-2 and TRBJ2-7, with D perhaps TRBD2 (6 bases). CDR3 length: 15 amino acids. Trimming took off 0 bases at V and 2 bases at J, with 11 bases between the two ends. Germline CDR1 reads LGHNA; CDR2 reads YNFKEQ. The CDR3 reads CASSQESGDAYEQYF. As DNA, the CDR3 is TGTGCCAGCAGCCAAGAATCGGGGGACGCCTACGAGCAGTACTTC.

The J gene is TRBJ1-1, the V gene TRBV29-1; D is unresolved. Germline V gene sequence: CDR1 SQVTM, CDR2 ANQGSEA. V lost 3 bases and J lost 4, with 12 bases in between. The CDR3 covers 13 residues. The CDR3 sequence is CSVEGGWGTEAFF. CDR3 in DNA: TGCAGCGTTGAGGGAGGATGGGGCACTGAAGCTTTCTTT.

This clone was seen only a few times. This sequence joins TRBV29-1 and TRBJ2-3; D may correspond to TRBD1 or TRBD2 (5 bases each). The CDR3 spans 15 residues. V lost 4 bases to trimming and J lost 4 bases, with 18 bases between them. Germline lookup yields CDR1 SQVTM and CDR2 ANQGSEA. The CDR3 nucleotides are TGCAGCGTTGCCCTAGACTGGGGGTTTGCAGATACGCAGTATTTT. Translating gives CSVALDWGFADTQYF.

V usage is TRBV4-1 and J usage is TRBJ1-2, with a tentative D call TRBD1 (5 bases). V was shortened by 1 base and J by 7 bases, with 13 bases between the two germline ends. Germline CDR1 reads MGHRA; CDR2 reads YSYEKL. The CDR3 has 14 amino acids. The DNA for the CDR3 is TGCGCCAGCAGCCAAGCCGTCAGGGTTCGTGGCTACACCTTC. This translates into CASSQAVRVRGYTF.

The sample holds a few counts of this clone. The V and J genes are TRBV10-3 and TRBJ2-3, with D possibly TRBD2 on 6 matching bases. Germline CDR1 ENHRY, CDR2 SYGVKD. Trimming took off 2 bases at V and 4 bases at J, with 10 bases between the two ends. The CDR3 is 14 residues long. CDR3 region: CAISEETGADTQYF. The CDR3 DNA sequence: TGTGCCATCAGTGAGGAGACGGGGGCAGATACGCAGTATTTT.

V and J are TRBV2 and TRBJ2-7; D perhaps matches TRBD2 (5 bases). CDR1 is SNHLY and CDR2 is FYNNEI in the germline V gene. Deletions cut 6 bases from V and 2 bases from J, with 8 bases between. This CDR3 spans 12 amino acids. The CDR3 coding sequence is TGTGCCAGCAGGGACGGGACCTACGAGCAGTACTTC. Translated, it gives CASRDGTYEQYF.

V and J are TRBV7-6 and TRBJ2-7; D unresolved. CDR1 and CDR2 from the germline V gene are SGHVS and FNYEAQ. Trimming cost V 5 bases and J 6 bases, with 8 bases left between them. The CDR3 has 11 residues. CDR3 residues: CASSVGSEQYF. CDR3 sequence (DNA): TGTGCCAGCAGCGTGGGTTCCGAGCAGTACTTC.

V is TRBV7-9 and J is TRBJ2-7; the D gene is possibly TRBD1 (5 bases). V was trimmed by 4 bases and J by 5 bases, leaving 15 bases between them. The CDR3 consists of 14 residues. Germline CDR1 is SEHNR and CDR2 is FQNEAQ (reference sequence). CDR3 residues: CASSSATRVNEQYF. CDR3 nucleotides: TGTGCCAGCAGCTCTGCTACCAGGGTAAACGAGCAGTACTTC.

The V call is TRBV5-1, the J call TRBJ1-2; D gene unclear. The germline V gene encodes CDR1 SGHRS and CDR2 YFSETQ. The V and J ends lost 4 bases and 3 bases respectively, with 10 bases between them. CDR3 size: 13 residues. CDR3 protein: CASSRTEDYGYTF. The CDR3 region has the DNA TGCGCCAGCAGCCGGACGGAGGACTATGGCTACACCTTC. The complete variable domain, with remaining parts taken from reference TRBV5-1 and TRBJ1-2, reads KAGVTQTPRYLIKTRGQQVTLSCSPISGHRSVSWYQQTPGQGLQFLFEYFSETQRNKGNFPGRFSGRQFSNSRSEMNVSTLELGDSALYLCASSRTEDYGYTFGSGTRLTVV.

This chain links TRBV15 with TRBJ2-3; D gene unclear. Trimming took off 1 base at V and 3 bases at J, with 5 bases between the two ends. Germline-derived CDR1 and CDR2 are LNHNV and YYDKDF (reference sequence). The CDR3 runs 13 residues. The CDR3 spells CATSRVGTDTQYF. The CDR3, as DNA: TGTGCCACCAGCAGAGTGGGAACAGATACGCAGTATTTT.